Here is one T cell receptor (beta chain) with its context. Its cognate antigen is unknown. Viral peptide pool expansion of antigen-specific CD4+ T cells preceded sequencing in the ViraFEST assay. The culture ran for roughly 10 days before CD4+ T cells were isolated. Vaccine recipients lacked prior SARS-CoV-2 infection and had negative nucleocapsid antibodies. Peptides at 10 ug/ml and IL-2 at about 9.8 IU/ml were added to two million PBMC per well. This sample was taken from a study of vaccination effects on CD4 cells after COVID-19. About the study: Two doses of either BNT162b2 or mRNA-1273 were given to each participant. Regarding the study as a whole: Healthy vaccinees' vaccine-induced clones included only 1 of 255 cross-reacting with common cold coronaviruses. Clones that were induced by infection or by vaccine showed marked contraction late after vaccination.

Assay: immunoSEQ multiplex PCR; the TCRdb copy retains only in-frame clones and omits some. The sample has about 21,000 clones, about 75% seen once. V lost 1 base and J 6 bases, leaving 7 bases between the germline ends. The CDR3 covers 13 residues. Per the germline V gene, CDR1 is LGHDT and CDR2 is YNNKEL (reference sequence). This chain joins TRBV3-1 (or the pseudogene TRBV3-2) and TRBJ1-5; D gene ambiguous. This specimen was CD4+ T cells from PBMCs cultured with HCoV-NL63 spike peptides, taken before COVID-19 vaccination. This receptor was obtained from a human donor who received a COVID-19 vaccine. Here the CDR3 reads CASSQGPGQPQHF. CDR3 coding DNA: TGTGCCAGCAGCCAAGGACCAGGTCAGCCCCAGCATTTT.